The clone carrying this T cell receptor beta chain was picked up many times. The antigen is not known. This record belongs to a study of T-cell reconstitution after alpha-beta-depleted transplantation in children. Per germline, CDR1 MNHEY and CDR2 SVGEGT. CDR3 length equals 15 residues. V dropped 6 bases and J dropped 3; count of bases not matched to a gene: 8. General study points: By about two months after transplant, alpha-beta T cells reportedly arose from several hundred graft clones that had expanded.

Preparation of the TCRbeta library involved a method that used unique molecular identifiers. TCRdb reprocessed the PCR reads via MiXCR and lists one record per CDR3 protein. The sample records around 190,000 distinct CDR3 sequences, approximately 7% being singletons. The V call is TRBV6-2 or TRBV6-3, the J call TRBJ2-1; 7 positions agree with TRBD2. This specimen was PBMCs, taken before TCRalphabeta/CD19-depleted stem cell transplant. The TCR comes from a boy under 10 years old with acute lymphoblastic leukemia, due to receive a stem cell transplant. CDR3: CASSDSGTYYNEQFF. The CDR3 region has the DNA TGTGCCAGCAGCGACAGCGGGACCTACTACAATGAGCAGTTCTTC.